These T cell receptor beta chains were read from a single sample in a study of T cell repertoires in cytomegalovirus infection. One entry per CDR3 protein, called by TCRdb with MiXCR from the reads. The sample has 250,000 to 300,000 distinct CDR3 sequences, 8% to 9.5% seen once. The sequenced material came from PBMCs. Receptor source: a human donor in good health (CMV status not recorded). Some clones in this sample may be carry-over from other donors' samples. CDR3s include the opening cysteine and the closing phenylalanine or tryptophan. A D gene is named only where the DNA matches it firmly. Only part of the rows carry a size: once, few, many, or a class if the clone is expanded.

v_gene	j_gene	abundance	d_gene	CDR3aa	CDR3nt
TRBV7-2	TRBJ2-1	many	TRBD2	CASNQRGGLYNEQFF	TGTGCCAGCAACCAGCGGGGGGGCCTCTACAATGAGCAGTTCTTC
TRBV7-2	TRBJ1-2	many	TRBD1	CASSRGTGGNYGYTF	TGTGCCAGCAGCAGGGGGACAGGGGGCAACTATGGCTACACCTTC
TRBV27	TRBJ2-3	.	.	CASSSRSTSTQYF	TGTGCCAGCAGTTCAAGGAGTACTAGTACGCAGTATTTT
TRBV28	TRBJ2-3	few	.	CASSDADTQYF	TGTGCCAGCTCCGATGCAGATACGCAGTATTTT
TRBV15	TRBJ2-2	many	TRBD2	CATSRDTGLTGELFF	TGTGCCACCAGCAGAGATACGGGACTAACCGGGGAGCTGTTTTTT
TRBV7-2	TRBJ2-6	many	TRBD1	CASSSQQGALGANVLTF	TGTGCCAGCAGCTCTCAACAGGGGGCACTTGGGGCCAACGTCCTGACTTTC
TRBV4-1	TRBJ2-7	many	.	CASSQENAVSMPYEQYF	TGCGCCAGCAGCCAAGAAAACGCGGTCAGCATGCCCTACGAGCAGTACTTC
TRBV6-1	TRBJ2-7	.	TRBD1	CASSEGRGTGFYEQYF	TGTGCCAGCAGTGAAGGAAGGGGGACAGGGTTCTACGAGCAGTACTTC
TRBV7-2	TRBJ2-1	many	.	CASRLDWRNEQFF	TGTGCCAGCAGGCTAGACTGGAGGAATGAGCAGTTCTTC
TRBV28	TRBJ1-1	many	.	CASRHTGLRRTEAFF	TGTGCCAGCAGACATACCGGGCTGCGGAGGACTGAAGCTTTCTTT
TRBV28	TRBJ2-7	many	.	CASNQGGLNYEQYF	TGTGCCAGCAATCAAGGTGGGCTTAACTACGAGCAGTACTTC
TRBV20-1	TRBJ1-2	.	.	CSAYGGGFYTF	TGCAGTGCGTACGGTGGGGGGTTCTACACCTTC
TRBV7-2	TRBJ2-1	many	TRBD1	CASSAPGQGLFF	TGTGCCAGCAGCGCACCCGGACAGGGGCTGTTCTTC
TRBV28	TRBJ1-1	few	.	CASSLPGRLNTEAFF	TGTGCCAGCAGTTTGCCGGGACGGTTGAACACTGAAGCTTTCTTT
TRBV7-2	TRBJ1-6	many	.	CASSPSGQGHSPLHF	TGTGCCAGCAGCCCGAGCGGGCAGGGCCATTCACCCCTCCACTTT
TRBV7-8	TRBJ2-1	many	TRBD2	CASSQTSGGGPTPRNEQFF	TGTGCCAGCAGCCAGACTAGCGGGGGGGGTCCGACGCCGCGCAATGAGCAGTTCTTC
TRBV27	TRBJ2-5	few	.	CASWGAPFVETQYF	TGTGCCAGCTGGGGGGCTCCTTTTGTGGAGACCCAGTACTTC
TRBV11-2	TRBJ2-5	.	.	CASSLFVSQETQYF	TGTGCCAGCAGCTTATTCGTCAGCCAAGAGACCCAGTACTTC
TRBV4-1	TRBJ2-5	many	.	CASSLQRGETQYF	TGCGCCAGCAGCCTACAGAGGGGAGAGACCCAGTACTTC
TRBV6-5	TRBJ2-3	many	.	CASRSPSSISTDTQYF	TGTGCCAGCAGATCCCCTAGCTCCATTAGCACAGATACGCAGTATTTT
TRBV19	TRBJ1-2	few	.	CASNLRGRGGYTF	TGTGCCAGTAACTTAAGGGGGAGAGGTGGCTACACCTTC
TRBV29-1	TRBJ2-3	.	.	CSTRGGLEGTDTQYF	TGCAGCACGCGAGGCGGTCTAGAAGGAACAGATACGCAGTATTTT
TRBV28	TRBJ1-5	many	.	CASSLLRVLGAPQHF	TGTGCCAGCAGTCTGCTCAGGGTTTTAGGTGCGCCCCAGCATTTT
TRBV7-2	TRBJ2-7	many	.	CASSLEGILREQYF	TGTGCCAGCAGCTTAGAAGGGATTTTGAGGGAGCAGTACTTC
TRBV7-2	TRBJ2-3	many	.	CASSSLADTQYF	TGTGCCAGCAGTTCACTAGCCGATACGCAGTATTTT
TRBV4-3	TRBJ2-1	many	.	CASSQERLVYNEQFF	TGCGCCAGCAGCCAAGAACGCCTAGTCTACAATGAGCAGTTCTTC
TRBV7-2	TRBJ2-3	many	TRBD2	CASSTGLEADTQYF	TGTGCCAGCAGCACCGGACTAGAAGCAGATACGCAGTATTTT
TRBV10-1	TRBJ2-1	.	TRBD2	CASSESRRSGRDEQFF	TGCGCCAGCAGTGAGTCGAGGAGAAGCGGGAGGGATGAGCAGTTCTTC
TRBV19	TRBJ1-5	many	TRBD1	CASSIARRTGRGGNQPQHF	TGTGCCAGTAGTATAGCCCGCCGGACAGGGCGCGGCGGCAATCAGCCCCAGCATTTT
TRBV14	TRBJ1-2	few	.	CASSHDWGYGYTF	TGTGCCAGCAGCCACGACTGGGGCTATGGCTACACCTTC
TRBV15	TRBJ2-3	.	TRBD1	CATSRLPGTGGTDTQYF	TGTGCCACCAGCAGATTACCCGGGACAGGAGGCACAGATACGCAGTATTTT
TRBV30	TRBJ2-7	many	.	CAWRPDARYEQYF	TGTGCCTGGAGACCGGACGCACGGTACGAGCAGTACTTC
TRBV6-5	TRBJ1-2	many	TRBD1	CASSYSRGRRDGYTF	TGTGCCAGCAGTTACTCCAGGGGGCGAAGGGATGGCTACACCTTC
TRBV18	TRBJ1-4	few	.	CASSPGTRAEKLFF	TGTGCCAGCTCACCAGGGACTAGGGCTGAAAAACTGTTTTTT
TRBV27	TRBJ1-1	few	.	CASRPIQTGKNTEAFF	TGTGCCAGCAGACCGATCCAGACAGGCAAGAACACTGAAGCTTTCTTT
TRBV29-1	TRBJ2-1	.	.	CSVDYGSSYNEQFF	TGCAGCGTTGATTACGGGAGCTCCTACAATGAGCAGTTCTTC
TRBV7-3	TRBJ2-2	many	.	CASSLNPDGGLTGELFF	TGTGCCAGCAGCTTAAACCCAGATGGAGGGCTCACCGGGGAGCTGTTTTTT
TRBV28	TRBJ1-5	many	.	CASSQPLQGLRRGSNQPQHF	TGTGCCAGCAGTCAACCGCTCCAGGGCCTCCGGCGGGGGAGCAATCAGCCCCAGCATTTT
TRBV6-1	TRBJ2-7	few	.	CASAQANSYEQYF	TGTGCCAGCGCGCAGGCTAACTCCTACGAGCAGTACTTC
TRBV29-1	TRBJ2-1	.	.	CSVATSSYNEQFF	TGCAGCGTTGCAACGAGCTCCTACAATGAGCAGTTCTTC
TRBV6-2/TRBV6-3	TRBJ1-5	many	.	CASSYRGFRGNQPQHF	TGTGCCAGCAGTTACAGGGGTTTTCGGGGCAATCAGCCCCAGCATTTT